Below, 4 T cell receptor beta chains from the same sample are listed, as sequenced in a study of early T cells in non-severe SARS-CoV-2 infection. TCRdb reprocessed the 5' RACE reads with MiXCR, giving one entry per CDR3 protein. Here the sample spans around 64,000 distinct CDR3 sequences, about 10% being singletons. This specimen consisted of whole blood, obtained at baseline. These receptors all come from an adult who was a healthcare worker with PCR-confirmed SARS-CoV-2 infection or an uninfected control (not recorded which).

This clonotype came up many times. CDR3 sequence reads: CASSLGQGPSYEQYF. The CDR3 nucleotides read TGTGCCAGCAGCTTGGGACAGGGTCCTTCCTACGAGCAGTACTTC. The V and J genes are TRBV7-8 and TRBJ2-7; the match to TRBD1 covers 9 bases. Germline V gene sequence: CDR1 SGHVS, CDR2 FQNEAQ. The CDR3 runs to 15 residues. The junction had 4 bases not matched to a gene; V was cut back by 3 bases and J by 1 base.

The sample holds a few counts of this clonotype. V is TRBV4-1 and J is TRBJ2-2, with a possible D match to TRBD1 (5 bases). Trimming removed 3 bases at V and 7 bases at J, with 18 bases between. The CDR3 consists of 16 residues. Germline CDR1 MGHRA, CDR2 YSYEKL. The CDR3 reads CASSQLTGGSVGELFF. The CDR3 DNA sequence: TGCGCCAGCAGCCAGTTAACAGGTGGCAGTGTCGGGGAGCTGTTTTTT.

In this sample, this clonotype turned up many times. The V gene is TRBV20-1, the J gene TRBJ2-3, with 7 bases aligning to TRBD2. Germline trimming cut 6 bases from V and 2 bases from J; bases unmatched to any gene: 8. The germline V gene has CDR1 DFQATT and CDR2 SNEGSKA (reference sequence). The CDR3 runs 14 residues. CDR3 DNA sequence: TGCAGTGCCTCCGGGACTACAACCACAGATACGCAGTATTTT. Its translation: CSASGTTTTDTQYF.

This clonotype was found a few times. This chain joins TRBV18 and TRBJ2-1, with 8 bases that match TRBD2. CDR1 and CDR2 (germline): KGHSH, LQKENI. The CDR3 has 17 residues. J was trimmed by 0 bases and V by 1 base; bases with no gene match: 5. DNA for the CDR3: TGTGCCAGCTCACCACGTAAAAGCGGGAGCTCCTACAATGAGCAGTTCTTC. Encoded protein: CASSPRKSGSSYNEQFF.